This TCR beta chain derives from a study of beta chain features in type 1 diabetes. Whole-study results and caveats: All four CD4+ subsets from Type 1 diabetes patients carried moderately but significantly shorter TCRB CDR3s.

V was shortened by 5 bases and J by 3 bases, with 13 bases between the two germline ends. The germline V gene encodes CDR1 MNHNS and CDR2 SASEGT. This CDR3 is 14 amino acids long. Only one count was recorded for this clone. Antigen specificity is unknown. Expressed TCRB transcripts were sequenced because the entire RNA isolate underwent reverse transcription. The table came from immunoSEQ multiplex PCR; TCRdb's copy has only in-frame clones and leaves some out. This sample has 550,000 to 850,000 clones; over 10% occur once, and the top ten carry around 0.022%. The sequenced material came from naive CD4+ T cells from blood. The origin of this receptor is a young man with type 1 diabetes. The chain recombines TRBV6-1 with TRBJ1-1; D might be TRBD1 (5 bases). DNA of the CDR3: TGTGCCAGCAGTTTTACAGGTGGGGACACTGAAGCTTTCTTT. Its protein product is CASSFTGGDTEAFF.